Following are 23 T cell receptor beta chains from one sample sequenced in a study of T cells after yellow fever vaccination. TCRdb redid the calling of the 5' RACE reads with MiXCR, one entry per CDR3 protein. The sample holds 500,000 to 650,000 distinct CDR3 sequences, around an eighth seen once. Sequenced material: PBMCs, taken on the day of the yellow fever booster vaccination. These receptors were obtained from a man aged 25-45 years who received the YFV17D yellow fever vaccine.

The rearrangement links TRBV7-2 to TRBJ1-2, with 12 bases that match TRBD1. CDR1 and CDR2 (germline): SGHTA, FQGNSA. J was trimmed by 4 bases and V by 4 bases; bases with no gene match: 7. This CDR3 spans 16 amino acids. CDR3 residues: CASSSGQGAVVYGYTF. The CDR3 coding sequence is TGTGCCAGCAGCTCGGGACAGGGGGCCGTAGTCTATGGCTACACCTTC.

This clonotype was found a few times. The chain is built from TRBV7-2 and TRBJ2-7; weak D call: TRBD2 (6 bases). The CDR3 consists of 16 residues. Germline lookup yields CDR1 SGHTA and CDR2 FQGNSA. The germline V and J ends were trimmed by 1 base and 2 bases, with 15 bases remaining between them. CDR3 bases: TGTGCCAGCAGCTTAGGGGGTGGCGGGACGGCCTACGAGCAGTACTTC. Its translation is CASSLGGGGTAYEQYF.

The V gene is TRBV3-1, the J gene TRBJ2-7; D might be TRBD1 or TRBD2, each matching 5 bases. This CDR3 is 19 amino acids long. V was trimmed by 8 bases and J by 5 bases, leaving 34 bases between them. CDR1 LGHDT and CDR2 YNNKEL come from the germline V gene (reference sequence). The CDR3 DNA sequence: TGTGCCAGCTCCCAAGAAAGAAAACGTTCGGGACCGACGGTCCACGAGCAGTACTTC. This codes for CASSQERKRSGPTVHEQYF.

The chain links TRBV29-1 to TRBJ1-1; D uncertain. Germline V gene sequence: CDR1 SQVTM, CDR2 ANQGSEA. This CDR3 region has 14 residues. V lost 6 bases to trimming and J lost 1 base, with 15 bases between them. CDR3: CSVVQAGRNTEAFF. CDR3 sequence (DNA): TGCAGCGTAGTGCAGGCAGGAAGGAACACTGAAGCTTTCTTT.

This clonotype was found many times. Here the CDR3 DNA reads TGTGCCAGCTCCGCAGCGGCGGGAGAAAGAGAGACCCAGTACTTC. It translates to CASSAAAGERETQYF. The V call is TRBV7-2, the J call TRBJ2-5, with 7 bases matching TRBD2. The CDR3 spans 15 residues. The J segment lost 4 bases and the V segment lost 8 bases, leaving 13 bases of the junction unmatched. Germline CDR1 SGHTA, CDR2 FQGNSA.

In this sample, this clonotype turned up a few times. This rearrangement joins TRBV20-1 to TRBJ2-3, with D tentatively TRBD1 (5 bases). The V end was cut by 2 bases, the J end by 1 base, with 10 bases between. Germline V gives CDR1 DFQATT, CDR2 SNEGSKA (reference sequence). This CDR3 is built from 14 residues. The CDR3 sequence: CSARPKGGTDTQYF. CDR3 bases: TGCAGTGCTAGACCGAAAGGGGGCACAGATACGCAGTATTTT.

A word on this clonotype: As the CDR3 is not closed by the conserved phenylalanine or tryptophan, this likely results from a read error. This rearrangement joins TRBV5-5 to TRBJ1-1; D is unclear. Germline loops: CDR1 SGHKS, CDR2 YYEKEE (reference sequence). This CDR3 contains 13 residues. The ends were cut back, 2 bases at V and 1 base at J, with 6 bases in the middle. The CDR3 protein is CASSFERNTEAFL. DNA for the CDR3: TGTGCCAGCAGCTTCGAGCGGAACACTGAAGCTTTCCTT.

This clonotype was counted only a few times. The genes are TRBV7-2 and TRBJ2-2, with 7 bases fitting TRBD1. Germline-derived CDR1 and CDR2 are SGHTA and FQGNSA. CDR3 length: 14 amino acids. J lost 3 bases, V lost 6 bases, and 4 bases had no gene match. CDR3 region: CASRGQPDTGELFF. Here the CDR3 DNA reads TGTGCCAGCAGGGGACAGCCTGACACCGGGGAGCTGTTTTTT.

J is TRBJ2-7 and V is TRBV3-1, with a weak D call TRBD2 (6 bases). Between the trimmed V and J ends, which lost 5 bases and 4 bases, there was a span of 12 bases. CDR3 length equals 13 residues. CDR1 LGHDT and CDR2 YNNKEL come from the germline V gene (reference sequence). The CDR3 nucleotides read TGTGCCAGCAGCGGGGGACTGTTATACGAGCAGTACTTC. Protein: CASSGGLLYEQYF.

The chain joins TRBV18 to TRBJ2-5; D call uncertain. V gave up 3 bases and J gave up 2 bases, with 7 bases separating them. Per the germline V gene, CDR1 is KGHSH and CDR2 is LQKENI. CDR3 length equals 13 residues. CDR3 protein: CASSPRHQETQYF. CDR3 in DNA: TGTGCCAGCTCACCCCGACATCAAGAGACCCAGTACTTC.

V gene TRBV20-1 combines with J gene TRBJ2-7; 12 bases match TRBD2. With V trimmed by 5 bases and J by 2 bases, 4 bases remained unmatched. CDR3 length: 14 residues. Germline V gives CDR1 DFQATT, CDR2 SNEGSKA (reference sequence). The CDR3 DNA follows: TGCAGTGCTCCAACTAGCGGGAGGACCTACGAGCAGTACTTC. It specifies CSAPTSGRTYEQYF.

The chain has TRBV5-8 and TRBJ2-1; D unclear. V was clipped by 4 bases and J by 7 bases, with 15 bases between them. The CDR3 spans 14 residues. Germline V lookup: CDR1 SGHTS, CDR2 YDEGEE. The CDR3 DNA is TGTGCCAGCAGCCCAGGATACGGGCGTAATGAGCAGTTCTTC. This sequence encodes CASSPGYGRNEQFF.

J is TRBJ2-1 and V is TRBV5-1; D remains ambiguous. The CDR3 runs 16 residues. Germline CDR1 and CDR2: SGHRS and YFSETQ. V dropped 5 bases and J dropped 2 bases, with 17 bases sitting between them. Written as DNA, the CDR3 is TGCGCCAGCAGTAGGTTCTACCCTGGGGCCTACAATGAGCAGTTCTTC. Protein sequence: CASSRFYPGAYNEQFF.

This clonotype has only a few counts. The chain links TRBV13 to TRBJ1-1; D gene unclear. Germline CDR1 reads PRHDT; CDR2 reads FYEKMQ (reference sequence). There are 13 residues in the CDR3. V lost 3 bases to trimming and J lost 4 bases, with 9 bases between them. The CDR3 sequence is CASSFRGITEAFF. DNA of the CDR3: TGTGCCAGCAGCTTCCGTGGGATCACTGAAGCTTTCTTT.

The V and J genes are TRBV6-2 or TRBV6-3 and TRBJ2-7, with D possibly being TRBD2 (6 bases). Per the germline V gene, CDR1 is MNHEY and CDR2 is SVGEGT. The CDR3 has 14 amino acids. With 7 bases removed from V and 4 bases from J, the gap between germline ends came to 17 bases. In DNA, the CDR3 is TGTGCCAGCAAGGAGGGCCCTCACTCTTACGAGCAGTACTTC. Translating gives CASKEGPHSYEQYF.

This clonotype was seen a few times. CDR3 sequence (DNA): TGTGCCAGCAGCTTGTTGACTAGCCTCCCCGGGGAGCTGTTTTTT. Its translation: CASSLLTSLPGELFF. This sequence joins TRBV7-9 and TRBJ2-2, with 7 bases lining up with TRBD2. The CDR3 has 15 amino acids. The V and J ends lost 3 bases and 6 bases, in that order; junction bases with no gene match: 7. The germline CDR1 and CDR2 sequences are SEHNR and FQNEAQ (reference sequence).

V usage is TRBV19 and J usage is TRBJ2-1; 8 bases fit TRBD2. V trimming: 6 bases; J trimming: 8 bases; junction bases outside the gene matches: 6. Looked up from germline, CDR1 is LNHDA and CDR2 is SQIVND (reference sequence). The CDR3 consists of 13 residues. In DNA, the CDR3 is TGTGCCAGTAGGGGACTAGACGGGGATGAGCAGTTCTTC. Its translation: CASRGLDGDEQFF.

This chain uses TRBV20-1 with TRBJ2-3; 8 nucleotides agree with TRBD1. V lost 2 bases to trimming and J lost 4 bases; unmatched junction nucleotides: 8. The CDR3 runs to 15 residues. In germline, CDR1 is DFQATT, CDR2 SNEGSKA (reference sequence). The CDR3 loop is CSARTRTGFSDTQYF. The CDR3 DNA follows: TGCAGTGCTAGAACCAGGACAGGGTTTTCAGATACGCAGTATTTT.

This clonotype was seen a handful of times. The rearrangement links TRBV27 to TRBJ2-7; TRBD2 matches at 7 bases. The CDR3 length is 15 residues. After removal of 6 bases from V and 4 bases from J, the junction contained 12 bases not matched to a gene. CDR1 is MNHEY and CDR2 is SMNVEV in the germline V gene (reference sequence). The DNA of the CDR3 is TGTGCCAGCAGCCAAAACTCCGGGACTAAATACGAGCAGTACTTC. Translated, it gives CASSQNSGTKYEQYF.

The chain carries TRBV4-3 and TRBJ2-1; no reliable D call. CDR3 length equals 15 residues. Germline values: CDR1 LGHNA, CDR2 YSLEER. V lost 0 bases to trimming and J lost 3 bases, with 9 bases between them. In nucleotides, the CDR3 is TGCGCCAGCAGCCAAGACCCCAGAAGCTACAATGAGCAGTTCTTC. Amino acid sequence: CASSQDPRSYNEQFF.

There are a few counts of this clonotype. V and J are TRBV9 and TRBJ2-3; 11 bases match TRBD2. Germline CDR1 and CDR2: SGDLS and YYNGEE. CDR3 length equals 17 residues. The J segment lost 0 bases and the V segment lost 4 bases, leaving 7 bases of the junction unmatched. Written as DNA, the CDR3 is TGTGCCAGCAGCATCGGGACTAGCGGCCTTAGCACAGATACGCAGTATTTT. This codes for CASSIGTSGLSTDTQYF.

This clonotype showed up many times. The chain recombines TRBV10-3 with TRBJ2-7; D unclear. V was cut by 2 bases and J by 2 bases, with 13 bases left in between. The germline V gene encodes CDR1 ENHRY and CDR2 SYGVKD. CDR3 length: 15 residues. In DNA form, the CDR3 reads TGTGCCATCAGTGAGCCCCTAGGACCCACCTACGAGCAGTACTTC. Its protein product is CAISEPLGPTYEQYF.

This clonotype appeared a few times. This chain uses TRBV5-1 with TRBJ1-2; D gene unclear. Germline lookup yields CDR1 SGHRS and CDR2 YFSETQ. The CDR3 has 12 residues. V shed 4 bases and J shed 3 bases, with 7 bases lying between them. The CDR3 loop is CASSPNYYGYTF. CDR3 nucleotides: TGCGCCAGCAGCCCCAATTACTATGGCTACACCTTC.